This T cell receptor beta chain originates from a study of response to subunit inactivated influenza vaccine. TCRdb passed the RT-PCR reads through MiXCR, listing each CDR3 protein once. The sample gives under 850,000 distinct CDR3 sequences, around 20% of which show up once; roughly a tenth is in the top ten. As concerns this clonotype: What it binds is unknown.

The germline gives CDR1 MGHDK, CDR2 SYGVNS. The germline V and J ends were trimmed by 4 bases and 5 bases, with 7 bases remaining between them. The CDR3 spans 12 residues. Study results and limitations: After each seasonal influenza vaccination, few new T cells are recruited, the authors suggested.

This receptor was identified in a man aged 50 to 60 who received an inactivated influenza vaccine. The source was PBMCs from blood, collected roughly 5 days after vaccination. This chain joins TRBV25-1 and TRBJ2-3, with D hard to call. CDR3 DNA sequence: TGTGCCAGCAGTGTCCTAGGAGATACGCAGTATTTT. Amino acid sequence: CASSVLGDTQYF.